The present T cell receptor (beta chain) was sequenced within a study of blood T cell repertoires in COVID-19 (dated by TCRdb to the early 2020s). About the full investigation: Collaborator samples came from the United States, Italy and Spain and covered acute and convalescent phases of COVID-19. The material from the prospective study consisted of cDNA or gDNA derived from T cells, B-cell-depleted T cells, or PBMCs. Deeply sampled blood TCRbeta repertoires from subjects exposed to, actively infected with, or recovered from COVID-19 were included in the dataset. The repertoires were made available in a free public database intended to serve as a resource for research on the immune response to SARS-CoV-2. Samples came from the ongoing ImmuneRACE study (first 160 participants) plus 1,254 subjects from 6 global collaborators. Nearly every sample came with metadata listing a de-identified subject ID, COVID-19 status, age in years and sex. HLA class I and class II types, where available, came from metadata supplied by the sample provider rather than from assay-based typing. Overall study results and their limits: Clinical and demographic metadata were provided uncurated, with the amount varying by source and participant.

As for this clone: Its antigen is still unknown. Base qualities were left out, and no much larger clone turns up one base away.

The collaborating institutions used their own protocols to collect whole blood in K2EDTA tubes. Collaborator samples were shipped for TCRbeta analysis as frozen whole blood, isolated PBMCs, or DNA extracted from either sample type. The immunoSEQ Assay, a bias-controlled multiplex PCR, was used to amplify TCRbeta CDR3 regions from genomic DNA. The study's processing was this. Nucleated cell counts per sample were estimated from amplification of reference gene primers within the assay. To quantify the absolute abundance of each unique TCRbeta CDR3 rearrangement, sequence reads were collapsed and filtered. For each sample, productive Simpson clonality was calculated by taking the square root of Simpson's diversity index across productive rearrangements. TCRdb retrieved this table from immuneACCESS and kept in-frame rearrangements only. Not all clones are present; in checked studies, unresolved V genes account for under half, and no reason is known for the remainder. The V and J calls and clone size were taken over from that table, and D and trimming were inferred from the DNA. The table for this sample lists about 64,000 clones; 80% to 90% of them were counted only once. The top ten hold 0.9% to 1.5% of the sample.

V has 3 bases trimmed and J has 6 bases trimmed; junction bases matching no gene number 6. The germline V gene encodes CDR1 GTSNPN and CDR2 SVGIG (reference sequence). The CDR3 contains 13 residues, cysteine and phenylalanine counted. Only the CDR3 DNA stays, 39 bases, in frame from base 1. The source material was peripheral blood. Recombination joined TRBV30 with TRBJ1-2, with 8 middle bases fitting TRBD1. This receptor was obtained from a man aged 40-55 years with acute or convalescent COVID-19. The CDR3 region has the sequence CAWSQDRGDGYTF. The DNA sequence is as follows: TGTGCCTGGAGCCAAGACAGGGGAGATGGCTACACCTTC.